These 20 T cell receptor beta chains were sequenced from one sample in a study of control samples from healthy donors and cancer patients. Here immunoSEQ multiplex PCR was the method, and the copy in TCRdb shows in-frame clones only, minus some. This table has about 73,000 clones, 94% appearing once. Sequenced sample: blood. Receptors originate from a woman in her thirties or forties in good health.

This clone occurred once. This sequence joins TRBV6-5 and TRBJ2-1, with D tentatively TRBD2 (5 bases). There are 15 residues in the CDR3. V was cut by 6 bases and J by 4 bases, with 16 bases left in between. CDR1 and CDR2 from the germline V gene are MNHEY and SVGAGI. The CDR3 DNA sequence: TGTGCCAGCAGGAGAGGGAGCGGATCGTACAATGAGCAGTTCTTC. Translating gives CASRRGSGSYNEQFF.

This rearrangement joins TRBV3-1 (or the pseudogene TRBV3-2) to TRBJ1-4; a possible D gene is TRBD1 (5 bases). This CDR3 region has 19 residues. Trimming took off 4 bases at V and 0 bases at J, with 21 bases between the two ends. CDR1 is LGHDT, CDR2 YNNKEL, per germline (reference sequence). This CDR3 is CASSLIYLPGHATNEKLFF. The CDR3 nucleotides are TGTGCCAGCAGCCTCATCTACCTGCCAGGACACGCAACTAATGAAAAACTGTTTTTT.

The chain is built from TRBV4-2 and TRBJ1-5; D is undetermined. V was trimmed by 0 bases and J by 2 bases, leaving 14 bases between them. The CDR3 has 17 amino acids. Per germline, CDR1 LGHNA and CDR2 YNFKEQ. Here the CDR3 reads CASSQDAAYRGNQPQHF. In DNA, the CDR3 is TGTGCCAGCAGCCAAGATGCGGCTTATCGTGGCAATCAGCCCCAGCATTTT.

The gene calls are TRBV3-1 (or the pseudogene TRBV3-2) and TRBJ1-2; maybe TRBD1 (6 bases). This CDR3 comprises 16 residues. Germline V gene lookup returns CDR1 LGHDT and CDR2 YNNKEL (reference sequence). V was shortened by 0 bases and J by 8 bases, with 19 bases between the two germline ends. This chain's CDR3 is CASSQDLGGGSRGYTF. CDR3 sequence (DNA): TGTGCCAGCAGCCAAGATCTGGGGGGCGGATCTCGGGGCTACACCTTC.

The chain uses TRBV11-2 and TRBJ2-7; 7 positions agree with TRBD2. There are 13 residues in the CDR3. Trimming took 1 base from V and 3 from J; bases not matched to a gene: 0. Germline lookup yields CDR1 SGHAT and CDR2 FQNNGV. The CDR3 region is CASSLGTSYEQYF. CDR3 in DNA: TGTGCCAGCAGCTTAGGGACTAGCTACGAGCAGTACTTC.

The V and J genes are TRBV5-1 and TRBJ1-1, with D perhaps matching TRBD1 (6 bases). The CDR3 contains 17 residues. V lost 0 bases to trimming and J lost 4 bases, with 19 bases between them. In germline, CDR1 is SGHRS, CDR2 YFSETQ. CDR3 sequence: CASSLEGGPLKGTEAFF. In nucleotides, the CDR3 is TGCGCCAGCAGCTTGGAGGGGGGCCCCCTAAAGGGCACTGAAGCTTTCTTT.

J is TRBJ2-4 and V is TRBV4-1; TRBD2 matches at 11 bases. The CDR3 has 18 residues. Germline loops: CDR1 MGHRA, CDR2 YSYEKL. The trim removed 4 bases at V and 6 bases at J, leaving 14 bases unmatched. The DNA of the CDR3 is TGCGCCAGCAGCCGCGATTGGATAGCGGGAGGGCCTAGAAACATTCAGTACTTC. Its protein product is CASSRDWIAGGPRNIQYF.

The chain couples TRBV11-2 to TRBJ1-1; TRBD1 aligns across 7 bases. In germline, CDR1 is SGHAT, CDR2 FQNNGV. The CDR3 loop spans 16 amino acids. J was trimmed by 3 bases and V by 6 bases; bases with no gene match: 13. The CDR3 reads CASRRTGAYQDTEAFF. The CDR3 DNA follows: TGTGCCAGCAGACGCACAGGGGCGTACCAGGACACTGAAGCTTTCTTT.

This chain connects TRBV30 to TRBJ1-3; D remains unclear. V gave up 3 bases and J gave up 4 bases, with 7 bases separating them. From germline, CDR1 is GTSNPN and CDR2 SVGIG (reference sequence). CDR3 length: 12 amino acids. The CDR3 DNA follows: TGTGCCTGGAGCGAGACAGGAAACACCATATATTTT. This translates into CAWSETGNTIYF.

This clone was seen a single time. This chain joins TRBV12-3 or TRBV12-4 and TRBJ1-1; TRBD1 agrees at 7 bases. The J segment lost 1 base and the V segment lost 5 bases, leaving 1 base of the junction unmatched. The CDR3 covers 13 residues. CDR3 nucleotides: TGTGCCAGCAGTCACAGGGGGAACACTGAAGCTTTCTTT. Translation: CASSHRGNTEAFF.

The V and J genes are TRBV24-1 and TRBJ2-3; D is unresolved. In germline, CDR1 is KGHDR, CDR2 SFDVKD. The CDR3 is 12 residues long. Between the trimmed V and J ends, which lost 0 bases and 10 bases, there was a span of 7 bases. The CDR3: CATSDLSGAQYF. The CDR3 nucleotides are TGTGCCACCAGTGATTTGTCTGGGGCGCAGTATTTT.

The chain carries TRBV10-2 and TRBJ2-1, with D possibly called TRBD1 or TRBD2 (5 bases each). The germline V and J ends were trimmed by 6 bases and 10 bases, with 13 bases remaining between them. This CDR3 is 12 amino acids long. CDR1 is WSHSY, CDR2 SAAADI, per germline. The CDR3 loop is CASSTRGEEQFF. In DNA form, the CDR3 reads TGCGCCAGCAGCACTAGGGGCGAAGAGCAGTTCTTC.

The chain employs TRBV7-9 and TRBJ1-1; no definite D call. The CDR3 has 13 residues. With 3 bases removed from V and 1 base from J, the gap between germline ends came to 6 bases. CDR1 SEHNR and CDR2 FQNEAQ come from the germline V gene (reference sequence). The CDR3 loop is CASSLRPNTEAFF. The CDR3 coding sequence is TGTGCCAGCAGCTTGAGGCCGAACACTGAAGCTTTCTTT.

The chain is built from TRBV30 and TRBJ1-1, with TRBD1 matching 9 bases. The CDR3 is made up of 15 amino acids. CDR1 GTSNPN and CDR2 SVGIG come from the germline V gene (reference sequence). Trimming took 4 bases from V and 0 from J; bases not matched to a gene: 6. The CDR3 sequence: CAWNIRDRVNTEAFF. Here the CDR3 DNA reads TGTGCCTGGAATATCAGGGACAGGGTGAACACTGAAGCTTTCTTT.

The genes are TRBV5-1 and TRBJ2-7; 8 bases map to TRBD1. V was clipped by 2 bases and J by 2 bases; unmatched bases: 6. CDR3 length: 15 residues. Germline loops: CDR1 SGHRS, CDR2 YFSETQ. The CDR3 nucleotides read TGCGCCAGCAGCTTCAGGCAGGGGGCTCCCTACGAGCAGTACTTC. Its translation: CASSFRQGAPYEQYF.

This clone has a single count. V usage is TRBV30 and J usage is TRBJ2-5, with D hard to call. Trimming removed 3 bases at V and 2 bases at J, with 13 bases between. The germline CDR1 and CDR2 sequences are GTSNPN and SVGIG (reference sequence). This CDR3 is 14 amino acids long. CDR3 protein: CAWSAVTAQETQYF. CDR3 in DNA: TGTGCCTGGAGCGCTGTAACAGCACAAGAGACCCAGTACTTC.

This chain connects TRBV2 to TRBJ1-5; no clear D gene. The CDR3 is 12 amino acids. Trimming took off 9 bases at V and 0 bases at J, with 6 bases between the two ends. Germline lookup yields CDR1 SNHLY and CDR2 FYNNEI. The CDR3 region is CASGGSNQPQHF. The DNA of the CDR3 is TGTGCCAGTGGAGGTAGCAATCAGCCCCAGCATTTT.

The chain joins TRBV2 to TRBJ2-1; D is ambiguous. V was pared by 6 bases and J by 7 bases, with 13 bases between. The CDR3 has 13 amino acids. Germline CDR1 and CDR2: SNHLY and FYNNEI. The CDR3 nucleotides read TGTGCCAGCAGAGACGACCCGCTGAATGAGCAGTTCTTC. Protein product: CASRDDPLNEQFF.

The table lists this clone with a count of one. The V call is TRBV6-4, the J call TRBJ2-3; D unclear. CDR1 and CDR2 from the germline V gene are MRHNA and SNTAGT. CDR3 size: 13 residues. V lost 2 bases and J lost 9, with 12 bases in between. In nucleotides, the CDR3 is TGTGCCAGCAGTGACGAGGACCGAGACACGCAGTATTTT. It codes for CASSDEDRDTQYF.

Comment on this clone: Other DNA sequences from this sample encode an identical CDR3 as well. The chain couples TRBV7-9 to TRBJ2-1; unclear D gene. The CDR3 spans 13 residues. V was shortened by 1 base and J by 6 bases, with 7 bases between the two germline ends. Germline CDR1 SEHNR, CDR2 FQNEAQ (reference sequence). The chain's CDR3 is CASSLVGGNEQFF. The CDR3 DNA reads TGTGCCAGCAGCTTAGTGGGTGGCAATGAGCAGTTCTTC.